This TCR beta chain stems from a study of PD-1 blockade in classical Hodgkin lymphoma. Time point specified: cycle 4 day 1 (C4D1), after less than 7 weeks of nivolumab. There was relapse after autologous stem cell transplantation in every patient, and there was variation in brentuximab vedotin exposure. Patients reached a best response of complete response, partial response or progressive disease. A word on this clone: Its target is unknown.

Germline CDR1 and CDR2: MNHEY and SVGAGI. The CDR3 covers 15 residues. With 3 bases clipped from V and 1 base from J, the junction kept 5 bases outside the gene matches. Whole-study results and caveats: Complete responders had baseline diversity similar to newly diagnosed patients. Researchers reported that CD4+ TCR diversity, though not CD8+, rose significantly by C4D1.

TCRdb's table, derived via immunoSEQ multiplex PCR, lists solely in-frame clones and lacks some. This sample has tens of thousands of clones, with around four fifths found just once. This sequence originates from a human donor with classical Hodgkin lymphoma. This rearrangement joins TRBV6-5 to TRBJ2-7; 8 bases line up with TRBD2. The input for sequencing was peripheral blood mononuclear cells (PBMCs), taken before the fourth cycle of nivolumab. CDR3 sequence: CASSYDGGVSYEQYF. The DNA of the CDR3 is TGTGCCAGCAGTTATGACGGGGGGGTGTCCTACGAGCAGTACTTC.